A single sample gave rise to the 9 T cell receptor beta chains below, sequenced in a study of T cells in Graves' hyperthyroidism and ophthalmopathy. Regions amplified from RNA transcripts were the TCR beta CDR3 regions. First-round RT-PCR targeting the TCR CDR3 was performed with the HTBI primer set. TCRdb redid the calling of the multiplex PCR reads with MiXCR, one entry per CDR3 protein. The table lists over 700,000 distinct CDR3 sequences, over 35% of them singletons, with 7.5% to 9.5% in the top ten. The material sequenced was blood. These receptors were obtained from a man younger than 35 with Graves' hyperthyroidism.

This clonotype has a count of ten or more. The gene calls are TRBV2 and TRBJ1-2; 8 bases line up with TRBD1. Germline V gene sequence: CDR1 SNHLY, CDR2 FYNNEI. The length of the CDR3 is 15 residues. With 4 bases clipped from V and 8 bases from J, the junction kept 12 bases outside the gene matches. The CDR3 nucleotides are TGTGCCAGCAGTGGGCAGGGGGCTCAGTCTGCCGGCTACACCTTC. This gives the protein CASSGQGAQSAGYTF.

This clonotype was observed a handful of times. The CDR3 nucleotides read TGCAGTGCCTTGGACAGGGCACCTCTAACTGGGGCCAACGTCCTGACTTTC. Amino acids: CSALDRAPLTGANVLTF. This chain joins TRBV20-1 and TRBJ2-6, with 8 bases lining up with TRBD1. Germline V lookup: CDR1 DFQATT, CDR2 SNEGSKA (reference sequence). This CDR3 is 17 amino acids long. V shed 6 bases and J 2 bases; nucleotides not matched to a gene: 12.

This sequence joins TRBV7-8 and TRBJ2-5; 7 bases match TRBD2. Germline CDR1 and CDR2: SGHVS and FQNEAQ. The CDR3 consists of 14 residues. The V segment lost 4 bases and the J segment 5 bases; nucleotides outside the gene matches: 7. The CDR3 sequence is CASSWRGGEETQYF. The CDR3 DNA is TGTGCCAGCAGCTGGAGGGGAGGGGAGGAGACCCAGTACTTC.

This clonotype was seen only a few times. The rearrangement uses TRBV4-2 and TRBJ1-1; D remains unclear. V was trimmed by 3 bases and J by 6 bases, leaving 11 bases between them. Germline V CDR1 and CDR2: LGHNA, YNFKEQ. The CDR3 is 13 residues long. In DNA, the CDR3 is TGTGCCAGCAGCCAGGTGATAGGACCTGAAGCTTTCTTT. It yields the protein CASSQVIGPEAFF.

This clonotype showed up just a few times. The genes are TRBV13 and TRBJ2-5; 10 nucleotides align to TRBD1. Germline CDR1 is PRHDT and CDR2 is FYEKMQ (reference sequence). V shed 3 bases, J shed 4 bases, and the junction held 8 bases outside the gene matches. The length of the CDR3 is 16 residues. CDR3 residues: CASSFSGTGAGETQYF. The CDR3 nucleotides are TGTGCCAGCAGCTTTTCCGGGACAGGGGCGGGAGAGACCCAGTACTTC.

This sequence joins TRBV7-2 and TRBJ2-1; 7 nucleotides match TRBD1. This CDR3 contains 17 residues. J was trimmed by 5 bases and V by 5 bases; bases with no gene match: 15. CDR1 is SGHTA, CDR2 FQGNSA, per germline. The CDR3 loop is CASSDPGYPGQHNEQFF. CDR3 sequence (DNA): TGTGCCAGCAGCGATCCAGGATACCCGGGACAGCACAATGAGCAGTTCTTC.

The chain links TRBV5-1 to TRBJ1-1; 8 bases line up with TRBD1. CDR1 SGHRS and CDR2 YFSETQ come from the germline V gene. CDR3 length: 15 residues. V lost 3 bases to trimming and J lost 2 bases; unmatched junction nucleotides: 6. The CDR3 loop reads CASSWGGQGNTEAFF. CDR3 nucleotides: TGCGCCAGCAGCTGGGGAGGACAGGGAAACACTGAAGCTTTCTTT. Looking up the rest from reference TRBV5-1 and TRBJ1-1 gives the full variable domain: KAGVTQTPRYLIKTRGQQVTLSCSPISGHRSVSWYQQTPGQGLQFLFEYFSETQRNKGNFPGRFSGRQFSNSRSEMNVSTLELGDSALYLCASSWGGQGNTEAFFGQGTRLTVV.

The chain is built from TRBV5-6 and TRBJ2-2; D perhaps matches TRBD1 (5 bases). V dropped 4 bases and J dropped 5 bases, with 15 bases sitting between them. The germline V gene has CDR1 SGHDT and CDR2 YYEEEE. The CDR3 length is 15 residues. DNA of the CDR3: TGTGCCAGCAGCAGGGCGCAGGGCCGGACCGGGGAGCTGTTTTTT. Its translation: CASSRAQGRTGELFF. The complete variable domain, with remaining parts taken from reference TRBV5-6 and TRBJ2-2, reads DAGVTQSPTHLIKTRGQQVTLRCSPKSGHDTVSWYQQALGQGPQFIFQYYEEEERQRGNFPDRFSGHQFPNYSSELNVNALLLGDSALYLCASSRAQGRTGELFFGEGSRLTVL.

This clonotype appeared many times. The chain links TRBV7-9 to TRBJ1-6, with D possibly TRBD1 on 6 matching bases. Germline CDR1 reads SEHNR; CDR2 reads FQNEAQ (reference sequence). The ends were cut back, 3 bases at V and 8 bases at J, with 8 bases in the middle. CDR3 size: 13 residues. DNA of the CDR3: TGTGCCAGCAGCTTGAGGGGGGATTCACCCCTCCACTTT. Translation gives CASSLRGDSPLHF.